The entry below gives a single TCR beta chain sequence along with its context. Its antigen is not identified. A read error may be the cause here, since a much bigger clone is one base away. The investigators amplified TCR beta CDR3 regions from RNA transcripts. HTBI primers were the set used in a first-round RT-PCR of the TCR CDR3. In TCRdb, the multiplex PCR reads were re-called with MiXCR into one record per CDR3 protein. The sample carries approximately 560,000 distinct CDR3 sequences, 15% to 18% recorded once. Trimming cost V 0 bases and J 5 bases; bases outside gene matches: 10. CDR1 is MNHEY and CDR2 is SVGAGI in the germline V gene. There are 16 residues in the CDR3. The data were taken from a study of T cells in Graves' hyperthyroidism and ophthalmopathy. Study-wide findings and caveats: Ophthalmopathy cases were set apart from stable hyperthyroidism by a 13 V-J model. Most thyroid-expanded clonotypes above 0.001 were also found in blood. Ophthalmopathy was model-predicted a median about six months pre-onset.

Graves' hyperthyroidism was deemed stable absent ophthalmopathy progression within 18 months. The clonotype originates from a woman aged 25 to 39 with Graves' hyperthyroidism. Sequencing was performed on blood. The J gene is TRBJ2-7, the V gene TRBV6-5; TRBD1 matches 7 bases. In DNA form, the CDR3 reads TGTGCCAGCAGTTACTCCCTCGGGAACAGGGGCGACGAGCAGTACTTC. The encoded protein is CASSYSLGNRGDEQYF.